The following is a T cell receptor (delta chain) sequence with its context. This is likely an artifact of a read error, given a far larger clone one base away. The same CDR3 also results from other DNA sequences found in this sample. From germline, CDR1 is GEAIGNYY and CDR2 EKD. The CDR3 totals 18 residues. This sample was included in a study of gamma-delta T cells after stem cell transplantation. TCRdb reanalyzed the RT-PCR reads using CATT. The table records some 660 delta-chain clones, 4% to 5.5% of them present only once. Specimen: gamma-delta T cells. The V gene is TRDV2, the J gene TRDJ1; 13 bases match TRDD3. This receptor was taken from a human donor. It is not recorded whose cells these are; they may come from a transplant donor. This chain's CDR3 is CACDTLLGDTRLRSKLIF. CDR3 coding DNA: TGCGCCTGTGACACCTTACTGGGGGATACGCGTCTGAGAAGTAAACTCATCTTT.